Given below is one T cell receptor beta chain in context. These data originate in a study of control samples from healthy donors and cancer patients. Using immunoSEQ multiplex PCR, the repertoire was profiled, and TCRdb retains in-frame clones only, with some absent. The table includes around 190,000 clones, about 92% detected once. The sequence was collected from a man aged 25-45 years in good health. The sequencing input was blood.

The CDR3 nucleotides are TGTGCCAGCAGTTTGGACACATGGAACACTGAAGCTTTCTTT. Translation gives CASSLDTWNTEAFF. The rearrangement links TRBV27 to TRBJ1-1, with a possible D match to TRBD1 (5 bases). There are 14 residues in the CDR3. With 3 bases removed from V and 1 base from J, the gap between germline ends came to 9 bases. Germline lookup yields CDR1 MNHEY and CDR2 SMNVEV (reference sequence).